Listed below are T cell receptor beta chains from one sample, sequenced in a study of PD-L1 blockade in urothelial cancer. Sequencing was performed with immunoSEQ multiplex PCR; in TCRdb, only in-frame clones are kept and a portion is missing. Here the sample spans roughly 26,000 clones, about 83% being singletons. The sample was PBMCs, taken around atezolizumab (anti-PD-L1) treatment. These receptors were taken from a man aged 45-65 years with urothelial cancer. CDR3s include the opening cysteine and the closing phenylalanine or tryptophan. Each record gives: CDR3 length, V gene, J gene, CDR3 protein.

length: 15; V: TRBV7-8; J: TRBJ2-7; CDR3: CASSLNQGWAVEQYF
length: 15; V: TRBV10-2; J: TRBJ2-3; CDR3: CASSEGSGGTDTQYF
length: 14; V: TRBV7-2; J: TRBJ2-7; CDR3: CASSWGLRSYEQYF
length: 15; V: TRBV9; J: TRBJ2-7; CDR3: CASSPSGGRADEQYF
length: 19; V: TRBV4-3; J: TRBJ2-1; CDR3: CASSQDLGMSGGGYNEQFF
length: 13; V: TRBV7-2; J: TRBJ1-1; CDR3: CASSRDRNTEAFF
length: 14; V: TRBV11-2; J: TRBJ2-7; CDR3: CAGSLDPGGYEQYF
length: 17; V: TRBV7-2; J: TRBJ2-7; CDR3: CASSLVSGTADRYEQYF
length: 14; V: TRBV5-5; J: TRBJ2-5; CDR3: CASSPTGGQETQYF
length: 18; V: TRBV4-1; J: TRBJ2-6; CDR3: CASSQERASYSGANVLTF
length: 12; V: TRBV7-8; J: TRBJ2-7; CDR3: CASSSGTGEQYF
length: 15; V: TRBV5-4; J: TRBJ2-5; CDR3: CASSLGWTGQETQYF
length: 14; V: TRBV2; J: TRBJ1-4; CDR3: CASSARGPNEKLFF
length: 15; V: TRBV18; J: TRBJ2-2; CDR3: CASSPLQGWTGELFF
length: 17; V: TRBV6-1; J: TRBJ2-5; CDR3: CASREPLAGARGETQYF
length: 14; V: TRBV5-4; J: TRBJ2-3; CDR3: CASSLEGATDTQYF
length: 16; V: TRBV7-9; J: TRBJ2-7; CDR3: CASSNPGTESSYEQYF
length: 11; V: TRBV30; J: TRBJ1-2; CDR3: CAWSVPGGYTF
length: 11; V: TRBV29-1; J: TRBJ2-5; CDR3: CSPVAGESQYF
length: 15; V: TRBV19; J: TRBJ1-2; CDR3: CASSRRDSRDVGYTF
length: 18; V: TRBV29-1; J: TRBJ2-3; CDR3: CSVELPGQVGPGADTQYF
length: 17; V: TRBV27; J: TRBJ2-1; CDR3: CASSLLVMGTGGNEQFF
length: 13; V: TRBV9; J: TRBJ2-7; CDR3: CASSVERGGEQYF
length: 18; V: TRBV7-9; J: TRBJ1-2; CDR3: CASSLAGAVGARDYGYTF
length: 15; V: TRBV7-3; J: TRBJ2-5; CDR3: CASSLNRGNQETQYF
length: 11; V: TRBV9; J: TRBJ1-1; CDR3: CASSTGTEAFF
length: 19; V: TRBV27; J: TRBJ2-5; CDR3: CASSPDKLAGPMHQETQYF
length: 14; V: TRBV2; J: TRBJ1-2; CDR3: CASTAQAFAYGYTF
length: 16; V: TRBV5-5; J: TRBJ1-1; CDR3: CASSFDRTDMNTEAFF
length: 16; V: TRBV7-2; J: TRBJ2-5; CDR3: CASSARVLAGQETQYF
length: 14; V: TRBV6-5; J: TRBJ2-5; CDR3: CASSQLGGEETQYF
length: 15; V: TRBV5-8; J: TRBJ1-5; CDR3: CASSSTVGGREPQHF
length: 15; V: TRBV7-9; J: TRBJ2-7; CDR3: CASSLSGQGTYEQYF
length: 14; V: TRBV27; J: TRBJ2-5; CDR3: CASRASGGGETQYF
length: 14; V: TRBV5-6; J: TRBJ2-4; CDR3: CASSPGQDKNIQYF
length: 16; V: TRBV4-3; J: TRBJ2-3; CDR3: CASSHSAGGNTDTQYF
length: 14; V: TRBV6-6; J: TRBJ1-1; CDR3: CASSGRQGRTEAFF
length: 16; V: TRBV9; J: TRBJ2-2; CDR3: CASSVVVQPLFAELFF
length: 16; V: TRBV19; J: TRBJ2-5; CDR3: CASSIYTGTRQETQYF
length: 16; V: TRBV9; J: TRBJ2-3; CDR3: CASSRLGLAIADTQYF
length: 16; V: TRBV4-3; J: TRBJ2-3; CDR3: CASSQQGSSHTDTQYF
length: 12; V: TRBV7-9; J: TRBJ2-7; CDR3: CASSLVPLEQYF